The clone carrying this T cell receptor beta chain was observed at least ten times. The data were taken from a study of CD8+CD57+ T cells in acquired aplastic anemia. V lost 3 bases to trimming and J lost 0 bases; unmatched junction nucleotides: 7. The CDR3 sequence is 16 residues long. Germline CDR1 SGHAT, CDR2 FQNNGV. According to the study, genomic DNA was the template for TCR beta VDJ and CDR3 profiling. TCRdb recomputed calls from the reads with MiXCR, one row per CDR3 protein. The sample consists of roughly 190,000 distinct CDR3 sequences, 50% to 55% of them appearing once. The chain is built from TRBV11-2 and TRBJ2-7, with TRBD2 matching 8 bases. This TCR came from a human donor in good health, serving as a control. The sample comprised sorted CD4+, CD8+, or CD8+CD57+ T cells (not recorded which) from PBMCs. The CDR3 DNA reads as TGTGCCAGCAGCTTTAATCCGGGACTAGGCTCCTACGAGCAGTACTTC. Its translation is CASSFNPGLGSYEQYF.